These 4 T cell receptor beta chains share one sample of origin, sequenced in a study of regulatory T cells in long-lasting Graves disease. Library construction for TCR beta used iRepertoire HTBI primers and Arm-PCR of CDR3 regions. TCRdb reprocessed the multiplex PCR reads with MiXCR, giving one entry per CDR3 protein. The sample has more than 350,000 distinct CDR3 sequences; 21% are singletons. Time point described: persistent/refractory GD, antithyroid drugs over 5 years with positive TRAb. TCR sequences were obtained from RNA taken from PBMCs. This specimen consisted of peripheral blood mononuclear cells (PBMCs), obtained when the disease was refractory, from a patient treated with antithyroid drugs. These receptor sequences come from a female donor with Graves disease.

This chain uses TRBV6-5 with TRBJ2-1, with TRBD2 identical over 8 bases. Per the germline V gene, CDR1 is MNHEY and CDR2 is SVGAGI. This CDR3 is built from 13 residues. The trim removed 4 bases at V and 10 bases at J, leaving 6 bases unmatched. This CDR3 is CASSFTEREEQFF. In nucleotides, the CDR3 is TGTGCCAGCAGTTTCACCGAGCGGGAGGAGCAGTTCTTC.

This clonotype was recorded a few times. This chain connects TRBV20-1 to TRBJ2-7; D unclear. CDR1 is DFQATT and CDR2 is SNEGSKA in the germline V gene (reference sequence). The V gene lost 6 bases and the J gene lost 4 bases, with 10 bases spanning the gap. The CDR3 runs 11 residues. CDR3 sequence (DNA): TGCAGTGCCCCGGGTTTTTACGAGCAGTACTTC. The encoded protein is CSAPGFYEQYF.

The CDR3 loop is CASSPGTGDYSNQPQHF. The CDR3 DNA follows: TGTGCCAGCAGTCCCGGGACAGGAGACTATAGCAATCAGCCCCAGCATTTT. The V and J genes are TRBV27 and TRBJ1-5, with 8 bases fitting TRBD1. Germline V CDR1 and CDR2: MNHEY, SMNVEV (reference sequence). V lost 5 bases and J lost 0; bases outside the gene matches: 9. The CDR3 length is 17 residues.

This clonotype has a count of ten or more. V is TRBV19 and J is TRBJ1-2; D call uncertain. CDR3 size: 11 residues. Looked up from germline, CDR1 is LNHDA and CDR2 is SQIVND (reference sequence). Trimming left V 3 bases short and J 8 bases short, with 7 bases between. CDR3 protein: CASSISGGYTF. CDR3 nucleotide sequence: TGTGCCAGTAGTATCAGCGGGGGCTACACCTTC.